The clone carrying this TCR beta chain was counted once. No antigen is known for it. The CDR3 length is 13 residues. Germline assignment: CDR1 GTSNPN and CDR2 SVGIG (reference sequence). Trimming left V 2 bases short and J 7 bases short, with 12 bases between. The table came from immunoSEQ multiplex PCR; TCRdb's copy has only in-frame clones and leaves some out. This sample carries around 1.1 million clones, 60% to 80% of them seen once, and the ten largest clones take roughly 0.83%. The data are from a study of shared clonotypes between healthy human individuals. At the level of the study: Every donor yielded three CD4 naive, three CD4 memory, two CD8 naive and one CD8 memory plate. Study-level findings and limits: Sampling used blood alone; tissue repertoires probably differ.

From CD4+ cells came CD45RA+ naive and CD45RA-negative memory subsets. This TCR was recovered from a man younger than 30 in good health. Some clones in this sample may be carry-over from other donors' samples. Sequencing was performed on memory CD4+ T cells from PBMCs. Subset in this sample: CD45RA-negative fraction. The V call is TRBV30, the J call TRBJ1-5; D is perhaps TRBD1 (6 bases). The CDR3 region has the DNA TGTGCCTGGAGTCACGGGGGCGGCCAGCCCCAGCATTTT. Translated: CAWSHGGGQPQHF.